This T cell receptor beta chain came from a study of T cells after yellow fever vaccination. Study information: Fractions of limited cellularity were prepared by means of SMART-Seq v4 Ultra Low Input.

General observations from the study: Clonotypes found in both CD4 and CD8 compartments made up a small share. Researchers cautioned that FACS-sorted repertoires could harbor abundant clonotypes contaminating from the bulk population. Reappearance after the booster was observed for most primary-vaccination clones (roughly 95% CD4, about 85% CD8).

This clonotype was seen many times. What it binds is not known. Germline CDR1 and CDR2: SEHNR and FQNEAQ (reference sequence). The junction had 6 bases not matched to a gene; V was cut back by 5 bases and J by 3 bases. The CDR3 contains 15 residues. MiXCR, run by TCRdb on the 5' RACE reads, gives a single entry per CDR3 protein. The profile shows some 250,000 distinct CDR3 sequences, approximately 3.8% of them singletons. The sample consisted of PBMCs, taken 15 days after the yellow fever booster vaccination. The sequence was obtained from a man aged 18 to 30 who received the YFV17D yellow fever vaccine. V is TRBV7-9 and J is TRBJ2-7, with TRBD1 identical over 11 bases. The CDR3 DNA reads TGTGCCAGCAGCCAACAGGACAGGGGGCTCTACGAGCAGTACTTC. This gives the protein CASSQQDRGLYEQYF.